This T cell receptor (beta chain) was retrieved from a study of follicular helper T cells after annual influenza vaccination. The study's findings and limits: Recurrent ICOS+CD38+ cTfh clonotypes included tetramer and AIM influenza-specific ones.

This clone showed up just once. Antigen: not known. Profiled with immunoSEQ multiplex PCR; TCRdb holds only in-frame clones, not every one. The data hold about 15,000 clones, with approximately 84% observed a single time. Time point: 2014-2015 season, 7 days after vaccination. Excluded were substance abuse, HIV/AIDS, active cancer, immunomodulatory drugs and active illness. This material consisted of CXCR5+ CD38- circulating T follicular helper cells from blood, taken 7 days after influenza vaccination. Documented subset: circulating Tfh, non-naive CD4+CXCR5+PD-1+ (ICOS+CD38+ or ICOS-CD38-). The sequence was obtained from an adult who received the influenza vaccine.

CDR3: CASSLAGTVRNQPQHF. The CDR3, as DNA: TGCGCCAGCAGCTTGGCGGGGACAGTACGCAATCAGCCCCAGCATTTT. The V and J genes are TRBV5-1 and TRBJ1-5, with 7 bases matching TRBD1. V lost 0 bases and J lost 2; bases outside the gene matches: 5. The CDR3 sequence is 16 residues long. Germline V CDR1 and CDR2: SGHRS, YFSETQ.